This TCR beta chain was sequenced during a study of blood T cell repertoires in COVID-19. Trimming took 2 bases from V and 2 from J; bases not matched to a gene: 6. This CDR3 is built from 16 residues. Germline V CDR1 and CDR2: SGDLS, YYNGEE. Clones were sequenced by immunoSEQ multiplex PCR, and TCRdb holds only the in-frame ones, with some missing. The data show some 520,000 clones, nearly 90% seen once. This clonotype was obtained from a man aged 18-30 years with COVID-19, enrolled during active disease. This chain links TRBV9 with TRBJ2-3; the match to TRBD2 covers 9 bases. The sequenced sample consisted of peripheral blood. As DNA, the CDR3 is TGTGCCAGCAGCGTGGGACTAGCCCCATACACAGATACGCAGTATTTT. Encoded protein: CASSVGLAPYTDTQYF.